The TCR beta chain under discussion was sequenced for a study of T cell repertoires in cytomegalovirus infection. Study at large: Public TCR beta signature analysis indicated the presence of both CMV infection and matching HLA type. Overall study results and limits: Dominant in the ex vivo response were TCR beta clonotypes restricted by HLA-C and specific for CMV. CMV carriers having the relevant HLA were flagged by cumulative public TCR beta family frequency.

The sample holds a few counts of this clonotype. Its target is unknown. TCRdb re-analysed the reads in MiXCR, keeping a single row per CDR3 protein. The top ten hold approximately 12% of the sample, which has some 300,000 distinct CDR3 sequences, 15% to 20% seen once. V lost 4 bases to trimming and J lost 3 bases, with 10 bases between them. This CDR3 comprises 13 residues. Germline lookup yields CDR1 SEHNR and CDR2 FQNEAQ (reference sequence). The chain employs TRBV7-9 and TRBJ2-7, with a possible D match to TRBD1 (5 bases). Sequences were obtained from PBMCs. This receptor was obtained from a human donor in good health (CMV status not recorded). Some clones in this sample may be carry-over from other donors' samples. The CDR3 reads CASSSNQGYEQYF. CDR3 coding DNA: TGTGCCAGCAGCTCGAACCAGGGCTACGAGCAGTACTTC.